The TCR beta chain described here comes from a study of lymphopenia after photon versus proton radiotherapy. Study observations and caveats: Post-nadir diversity loss with photons came from oligoclonal expansion, particularly CD8+ Temra cells. Larger post-nadir TCR diversity loss correlated inversely with survival in deceased patients. Relative stability marked proton patients; photon patients lost diversity and naive cells.

CDR3 length: 16 residues. Germline-derived CDR1 and CDR2 are LNHDA and SQIVND (reference sequence). V shed 2 bases and J 5 bases; nucleotides not matched to a gene: 11. Measured with immunoSEQ multiplex PCR; TCRdb has only the in-frame clones, and not every one. Among more than 25,000 clones listed, roughly 80% were seen once. As concerns this clone: Its antigen is unidentified.

The chain joins TRBV19 to TRBJ2-7; 8 bases align to TRBD2. This clonotype originated in a woman between 45 and 65 years old with pancreatic cancer. The sample in question was peripheral blood, obtained from a patient treated with photon-based radiotherapy. The CDR3 loop reads CASSIRAGGHMDEQYF. The CDR3 bases are TGTGCCAGTAGTATACGGGCGGGAGGCCACATGGACGAGCAGTACTTC.